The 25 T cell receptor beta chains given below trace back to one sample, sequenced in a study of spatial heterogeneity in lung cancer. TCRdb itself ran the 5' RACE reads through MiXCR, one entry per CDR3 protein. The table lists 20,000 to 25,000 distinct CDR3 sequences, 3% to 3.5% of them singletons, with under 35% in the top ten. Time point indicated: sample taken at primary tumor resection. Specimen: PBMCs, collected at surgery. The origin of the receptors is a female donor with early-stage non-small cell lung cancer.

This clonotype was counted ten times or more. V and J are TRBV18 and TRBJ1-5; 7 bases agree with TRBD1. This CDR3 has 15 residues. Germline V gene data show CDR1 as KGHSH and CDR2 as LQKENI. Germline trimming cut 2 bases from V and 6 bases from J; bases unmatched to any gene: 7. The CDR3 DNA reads TGTGCCAGCTCACCAGGACGAGGGGGCATTCAGCCCCAGCATTTT. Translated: CASSPGRGGIQPQHF.

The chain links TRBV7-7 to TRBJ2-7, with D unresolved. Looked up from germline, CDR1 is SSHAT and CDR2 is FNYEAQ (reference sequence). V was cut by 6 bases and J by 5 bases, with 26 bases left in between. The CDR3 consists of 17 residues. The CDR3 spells CASSLIPGVYGSHEQYF. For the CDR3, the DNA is TGTGCCAGCAGTCTAATCCCCGGCGTTTATGGAAGCCACGAGCAGTACTTC. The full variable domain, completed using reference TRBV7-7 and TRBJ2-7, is GAGVSQSPRYKVTKRGQDVTLRCDPISSHATLYWYQQALGQGPEFLTYFNYEAQPDKSGLPSDRFSAERPEGSISTLTIQRTEQRDSAMYRCASSLIPGVYGSHEQYFGPGTRLTVT.

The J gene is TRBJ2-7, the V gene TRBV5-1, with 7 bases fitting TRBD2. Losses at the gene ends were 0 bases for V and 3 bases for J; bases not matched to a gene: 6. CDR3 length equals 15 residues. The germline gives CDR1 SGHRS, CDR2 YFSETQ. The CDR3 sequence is CASSLGGGSDYEQYF. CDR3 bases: TGCGCCAGCAGCTTGGGGGGCGGGAGCGACTACGAGCAGTACTTC.

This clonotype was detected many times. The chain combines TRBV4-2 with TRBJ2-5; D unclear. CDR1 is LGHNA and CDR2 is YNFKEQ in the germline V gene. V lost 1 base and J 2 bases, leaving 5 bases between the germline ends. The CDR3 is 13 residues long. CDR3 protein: CASSQGAQETQYF. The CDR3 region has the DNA TGTGCCAGCAGCCAAGGGGCGCAAGAGACCCAGTACTTC.

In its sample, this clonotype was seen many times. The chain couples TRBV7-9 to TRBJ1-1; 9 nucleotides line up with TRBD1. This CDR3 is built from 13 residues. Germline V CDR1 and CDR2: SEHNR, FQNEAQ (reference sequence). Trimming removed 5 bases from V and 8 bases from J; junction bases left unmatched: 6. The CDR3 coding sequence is TGTGCCAGCAGCCCCTGGGGACAGGGAGAAGCTTTCTTT. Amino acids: CASSPWGQGEAFF.

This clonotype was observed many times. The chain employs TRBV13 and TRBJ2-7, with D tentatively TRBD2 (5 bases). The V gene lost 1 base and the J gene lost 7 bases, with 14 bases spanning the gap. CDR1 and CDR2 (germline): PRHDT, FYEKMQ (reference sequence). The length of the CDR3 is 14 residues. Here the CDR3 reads CASSLVPTGGEQYF. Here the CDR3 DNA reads TGTGCCAGCAGCTTAGTCCCGACGGGCGGGGAGCAGTACTTC.

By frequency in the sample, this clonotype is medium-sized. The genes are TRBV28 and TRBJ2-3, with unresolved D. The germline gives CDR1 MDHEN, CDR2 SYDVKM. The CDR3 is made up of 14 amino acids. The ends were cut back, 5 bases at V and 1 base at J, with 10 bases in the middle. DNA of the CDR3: TGTGCCAGCAGTCCCCGCGGAGGCACAGATACGCAGTATTTT. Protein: CASSPRGGTDTQYF.

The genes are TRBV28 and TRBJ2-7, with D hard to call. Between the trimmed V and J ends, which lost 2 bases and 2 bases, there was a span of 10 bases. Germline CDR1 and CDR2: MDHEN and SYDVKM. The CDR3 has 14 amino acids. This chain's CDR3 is CASSLRPLTYEQYF. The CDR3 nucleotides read TGTGCCAGCAGTTTAAGGCCCTTAACCTACGAGCAGTACTTC.

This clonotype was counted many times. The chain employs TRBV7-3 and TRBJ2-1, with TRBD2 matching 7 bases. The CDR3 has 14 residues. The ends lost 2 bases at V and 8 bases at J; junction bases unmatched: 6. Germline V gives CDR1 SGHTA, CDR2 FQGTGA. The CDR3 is CASSLSGGIDEQFF. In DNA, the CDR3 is TGTGCCAGCAGCTTATCGGGAGGAATCGATGAGCAGTTCTTC.

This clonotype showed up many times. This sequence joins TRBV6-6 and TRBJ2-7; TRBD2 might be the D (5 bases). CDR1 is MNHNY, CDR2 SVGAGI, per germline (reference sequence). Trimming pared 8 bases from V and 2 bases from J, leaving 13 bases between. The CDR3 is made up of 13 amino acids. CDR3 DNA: TGTGCCAGCCAAAGCGGAGTACCCTACGAGCAGTACTTC. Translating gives CASQSGVPYEQYF.

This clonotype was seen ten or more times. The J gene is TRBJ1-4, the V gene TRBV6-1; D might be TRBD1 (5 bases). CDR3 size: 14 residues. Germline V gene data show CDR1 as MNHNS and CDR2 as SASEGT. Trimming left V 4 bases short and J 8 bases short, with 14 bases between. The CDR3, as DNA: TGTGCCAGCAGTGGGGAGACAGAGAACGAAAAACTGTTTTTT. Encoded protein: CASSGETENEKLFF.

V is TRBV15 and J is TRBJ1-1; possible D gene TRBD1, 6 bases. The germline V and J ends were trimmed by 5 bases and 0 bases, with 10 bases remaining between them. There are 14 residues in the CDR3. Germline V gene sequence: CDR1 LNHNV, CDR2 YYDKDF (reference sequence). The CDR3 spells CATSRGGMNTEAFF. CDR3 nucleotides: TGTGCCACCAGCCGGGGGGGCATGAACACTGAAGCTTTCTTT.

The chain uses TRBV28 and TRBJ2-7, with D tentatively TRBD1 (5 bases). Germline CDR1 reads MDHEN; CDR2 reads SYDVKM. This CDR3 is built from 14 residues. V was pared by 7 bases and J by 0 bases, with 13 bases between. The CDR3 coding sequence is TGTGCCAGCATGGGGCACCTGAGCTCCTACGAGCAGTACTTC. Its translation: CASMGHLSSYEQYF.

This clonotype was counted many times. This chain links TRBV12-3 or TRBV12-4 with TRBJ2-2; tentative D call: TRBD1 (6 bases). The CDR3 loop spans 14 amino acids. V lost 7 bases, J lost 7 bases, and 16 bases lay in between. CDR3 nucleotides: TGTGCCAGCACCCCGGACCAGGGGTACGGGGAGCTGTTTTTT. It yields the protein CASTPDQGYGELFF.

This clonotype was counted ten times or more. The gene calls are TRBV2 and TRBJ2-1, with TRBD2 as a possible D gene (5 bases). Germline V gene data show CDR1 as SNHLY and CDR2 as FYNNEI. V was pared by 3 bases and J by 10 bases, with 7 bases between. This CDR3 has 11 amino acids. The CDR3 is CASSDQREQFF. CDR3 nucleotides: TGTGCCAGCAGTGACCAGCGGGAGCAGTTCTTC.

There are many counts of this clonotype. Here the CDR3 DNA reads TGTGCCAGCAGCGTCACTAGCGGGAGGTGGGGTGAGCAGTTCTTC. It codes for CASSVTSGRWGEQFF. The rearrangement links TRBV7-8 to TRBJ2-1, with 12 bases lining up with TRBD2. This CDR3 is 15 amino acids long. CDR1 is SGHVS and CDR2 is FQNEAQ in the germline V gene. J was trimmed by 9 bases and V by 5 bases; bases with no gene match: 8.

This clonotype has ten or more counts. The CDR3 coding sequence is TGTGCCATCAGTGAGCGACTAGCGGGAGGCTCCTACAATGAGCAGTTCTTC. It yields the protein CAISERLAGGSYNEQFF. The rearrangement joins TRBV10-3 to TRBJ2-1; 13 nucleotides line up with TRBD2. The V gene end was trimmed by 2 bases and the J gene end by 0 bases; junction bases not matched to a gene: 1. CDR3 length: 17 amino acids. CDR1 is ENHRY, CDR2 SYGVKD, per germline.

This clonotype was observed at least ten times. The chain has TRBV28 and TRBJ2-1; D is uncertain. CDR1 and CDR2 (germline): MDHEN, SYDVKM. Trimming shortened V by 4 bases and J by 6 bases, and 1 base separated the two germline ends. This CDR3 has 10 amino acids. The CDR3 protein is CASSSNEQFF. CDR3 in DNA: TGTGCCAGCAGTTCCAATGAGCAGTTCTTC.

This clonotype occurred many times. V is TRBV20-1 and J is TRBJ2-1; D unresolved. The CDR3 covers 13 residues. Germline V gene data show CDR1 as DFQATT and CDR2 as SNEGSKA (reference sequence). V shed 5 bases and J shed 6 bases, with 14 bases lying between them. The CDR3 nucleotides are TGCAGTGCTTCCCGTGGTGCCCCCAATGAGCAGTTCTTC. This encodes CSASRGAPNEQFF.

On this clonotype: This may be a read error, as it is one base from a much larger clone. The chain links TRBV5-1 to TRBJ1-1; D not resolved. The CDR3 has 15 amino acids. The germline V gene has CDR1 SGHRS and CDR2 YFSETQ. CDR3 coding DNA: TGCGCCAGCAGCTTGGCCAGACCTAAGAACTCTGAAGCTTTCTTT. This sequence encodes CASSLARPKNSEAFF.

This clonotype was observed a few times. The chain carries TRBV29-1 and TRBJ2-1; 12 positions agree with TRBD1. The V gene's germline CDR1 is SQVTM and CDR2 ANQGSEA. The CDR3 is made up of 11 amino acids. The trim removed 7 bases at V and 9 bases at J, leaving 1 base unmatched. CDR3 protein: CSGDRGPEQFF. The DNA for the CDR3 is TGCAGCGGGGACAGGGGGCCTGAGCAGTTCTTC.

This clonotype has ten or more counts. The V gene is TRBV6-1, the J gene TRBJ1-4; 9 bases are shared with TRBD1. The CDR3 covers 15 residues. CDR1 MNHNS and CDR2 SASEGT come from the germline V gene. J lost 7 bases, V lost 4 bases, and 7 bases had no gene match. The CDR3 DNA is TGTGCCAGCAGTGGATTGACAGGGGGAGGTGAAAAACTGTTTTTT. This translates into CASSGLTGGGEKLFF.

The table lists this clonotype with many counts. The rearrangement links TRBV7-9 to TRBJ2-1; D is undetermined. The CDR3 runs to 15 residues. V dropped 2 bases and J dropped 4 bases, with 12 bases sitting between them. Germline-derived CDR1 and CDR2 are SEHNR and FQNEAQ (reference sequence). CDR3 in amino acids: CASSLPTPYYNEQFF. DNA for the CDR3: TGTGCCAGCAGCTTACCAACCCCTTATTACAATGAGCAGTTCTTC.

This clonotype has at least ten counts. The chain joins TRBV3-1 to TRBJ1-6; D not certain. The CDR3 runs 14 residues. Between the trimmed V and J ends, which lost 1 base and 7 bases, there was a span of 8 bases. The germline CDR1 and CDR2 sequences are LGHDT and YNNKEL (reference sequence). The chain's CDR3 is CASSQVEGNSPLHF. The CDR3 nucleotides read TGTGCCAGCAGCCAAGTTGAAGGGAATTCACCCCTCCACTTT.

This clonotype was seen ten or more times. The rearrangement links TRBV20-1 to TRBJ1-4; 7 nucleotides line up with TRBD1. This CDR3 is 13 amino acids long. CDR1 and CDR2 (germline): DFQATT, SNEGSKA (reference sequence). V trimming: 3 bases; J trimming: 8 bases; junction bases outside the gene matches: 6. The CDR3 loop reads CSARDSGGEKLFF. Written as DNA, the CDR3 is TGCAGTGCTAGGGACTCAGGGGGGGAAAAACTGTTTTTT.